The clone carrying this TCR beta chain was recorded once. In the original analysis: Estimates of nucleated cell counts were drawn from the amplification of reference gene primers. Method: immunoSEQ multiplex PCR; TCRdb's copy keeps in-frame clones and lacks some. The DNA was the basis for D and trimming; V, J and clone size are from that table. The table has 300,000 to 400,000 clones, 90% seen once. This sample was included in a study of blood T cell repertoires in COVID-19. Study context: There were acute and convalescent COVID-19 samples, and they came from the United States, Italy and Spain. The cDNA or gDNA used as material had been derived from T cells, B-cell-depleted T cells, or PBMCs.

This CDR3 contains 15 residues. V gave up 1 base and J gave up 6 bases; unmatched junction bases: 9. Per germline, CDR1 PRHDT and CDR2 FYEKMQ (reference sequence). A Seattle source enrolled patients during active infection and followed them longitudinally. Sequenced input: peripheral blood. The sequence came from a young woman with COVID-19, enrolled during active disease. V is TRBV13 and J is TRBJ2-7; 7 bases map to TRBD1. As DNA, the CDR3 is TGTGCCAGCAGCTTAGACCCAGGGGGATACGGCGAGCAGTACTTC. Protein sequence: CASSLDPGGYGEQYF. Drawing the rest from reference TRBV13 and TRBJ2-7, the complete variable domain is AAGVIQSPRHLIKEKRETATLKCYPIPRHDTVYWYQQGPGQDPQFLISFYEKMQSDKGSIPDRFSAQQFSDYHSELNMSSLELGDSALYFCASSLDPGGYGEQYFGPGTRLTVT.